The TCR beta chain described here comes from a study of T cells in Graves' hyperthyroidism and ophthalmopathy. Study context: Staff took peripheral blood when the initial diagnosis was made, before any treatment began. Study results and caveats: Blood held most thyroid clonotypes expanded above 0.001 frequency. The model made its ophthalmopathy prediction, and onset followed a median roughly six months later.

The source material, RNA transcripts, was used to amplify TCR beta CDR3 regions. When the TCR CDR3 underwent first-round RT-PCR, the HTBI primer set was used. TCRdb reprocessed the multiplex PCR reads with MiXCR, giving one entry per CDR3 protein. Of around 290,000 distinct CDR3 sequences in the sample, roughly an eighth were seen once. Cells are PBMCs isolated from more than 8.5 ml of fresh blood. This clonotype appeared many times. Antigen specificity is unknown. This CDR3 spans 13 amino acids. V lost 8 bases, J lost 5 bases, and 13 bases lay in between. Germline CDR1 and CDR2: LGHDT and YNNKEL (reference sequence).

The sample taken for sequencing was blood. V and J are TRBV3-1 and TRBJ1-5; tentative D call: TRBD1 (6 bases). The clonotype comes from a woman between 35 and 50 years old with Graves' hyperthyroidism. The chain's CDR3 is CASARGPDQPQHF. The CDR3 region has the DNA TGTGCCAGCGCCAGGGGCCCGGATCAGCCCCAGCATTTT.